This is a list of T cell receptor beta chains from one sample in a study of blood T cell repertoires in COVID-19. Measured with immunoSEQ multiplex PCR; TCRdb has only the in-frame clones, and not every one. The sample lists around 65,000 clones, roughly 73% occurring once. Input material: peripheral blood. Every receptor here comes from a human donor in a cohort sampled during active COVID-19. Each CDR3 is given with its conserved first and last residue. The D gene is left open where the match is weak. The size entry is marked missing in some rows and otherwise reads once, few, many or a size class.

>.|TRBV28|TRBJ1-2|.
CASTRGGDDGYTF
TGTGCCAGCACCCGGGGGGGCGATGATGGCTACACCTTC
>few|TRBV7-2|TRBJ2-7|.
CASSLAGLNYEQYF
TGTGCCAGCAGCTTGGCGGGCCTCAACTACGAGCAGTACTTC
>.|TRBV6-5|TRBJ2-3|.
CASSPGDGTDTQYF
TGTGCCAGCAGCCCGGGGGACGGCACAGATACGCAGTATTTT
>.|TRBV6-5|TRBJ1-5|.
CASSPLGNQPQHF
TGTGCCAGCAGTCCCCTAGGAAATCAGCCCCAGCATTTT
>.|TRBV7-2|TRBJ2-1|TRBD2
CASSPGLAGGPQFF
TGTGCCAGCAGCCCCGGACTAGCGGGAGGCCCCCAGTTCTTC
>.|TRBV18|TRBJ2-7|.
CASSPPQAYEQYF
TGTGCCAGCTCACCACCCCAGGCCTACGAGCAGTACTTC
>few|TRBV5-1|TRBJ2-2|TRBD2
CASSLEGTSANTGELFF
TGCGCCAGCAGCTTGGAAGGGACTAGCGCAAACACCGGGGAGCTGTTTTTT
>.|TRBV7-2|TRBJ1-5|.
CASSPRGIGNQPQHF
TGTGCCAGCAGCCCCAGGGGCATTGGAAATCAGCCCCAGCATTTT
>.|TRBV28|TRBJ1-2|TRBD1
CASSLGQGRNYGYTF
TGTGCCAGCAGTTTAGGACAGGGGAGGAACTATGGCTACACCTTC
>once|TRBV7-6|TRBJ2-4|TRBD2
CASSLLAGASGNIQYF
TGTGCCAGCAGTTTACTAGCGGGCGCTTCGGGAAACATTCAGTACTTC
>.|TRBV27|TRBJ2-4|.
CASSLSGLVSAKNIQYF
TGTGCCAGCAGTTTATCGGGGCTCGTCTCAGCCAAAAACATTCAGTACTTC
>.|TRBV15|TRBJ1-1|.
CATSRETSEAFF
TGTGCCACCAGCAGAGAGACTTCTGAAGCTTTCTTT
>.|TRBV5-1|TRBJ2-3|TRBD2
CASSLGVAGGLRTDTQYF
TGCGCCAGCAGCCTAGGGGTAGCGGGAGGGCTTCGCACAGATACGCAGTATTTT
>.|TRBV12-2|TRBJ1-1|.
CASRSLPGTGSVNTEAFF
TGTGCAAGTCGCTCCTTACCCGGGACAGGGTCGGTGAACACTGAAGCTTTCTTT
>once|TRBV28|TRBJ2-2|.
CASGGAQGRELFF
TGTGCCAGCGGGGGGGCCCAAGGGAGGGAGCTGTTTTTT
>.|TRBV4-1|TRBJ2-7|.
CASSHPRGTPSRGYEQYF
TGCGCCAGCAGCCACCCAAGAGGGACTCCTAGCCGGGGTTACGAGCAGTACTTC
>.|TRBV5-1|TRBJ2-7|TRBD2
CASSLTSGSVGEQYF
TGCGCCAGCAGCCTTACTAGCGGGAGTGTTGGCGAGCAGTACTTC
>.|TRBV27|TRBJ1-2|TRBD1
CASSLLGTAQLMGYTF
TGTGCCAGCAGTTTACTCGGGACAGCCCAACTCATGGGCTACACCTTC
>.|TRBV28|TRBJ1-2|.
CASSLSQTGLYGYTF
TGTGCCAGCAGTTTATCACAAACAGGCCTCTATGGCTACACCTTC
>.|TRBV4-2|TRBJ2-7|TRBD2
CASSQAELAVSYEQYF
TGTGCCAGCAGCCAAGCCGAACTAGCGGTTTCCTACGAGCAGTACTTC
>.|TRBV24-1|TRBJ2-6|TRBD1
CATSWGQGAEGANVLTF
TGTGCCACCAGTTGGGGACAGGGGGCGGAAGGGGCCAACGTCCTGACTTTC
>.|TRBV19|TRBJ1-5|.
CASSPAGGSNQPQHF
TGTGCCAGTAGCCCGGCCGGGGGTAGCAATCAGCCCCAGCATTTT
>.|TRBV24-1|TRBJ2-3|.
CATRGDTDTQYF
TGTGCCACCAGAGGGGACACAGATACGCAGTATTTT
>.|TRBV28|TRBJ1-6|TRBD1
CASSLPGQGYNSPLHF
TGTGCCAGCAGTTTACCGGGACAGGGGTATAATTCACCCCTCCACTTT
>once|TRBV5-1|TRBJ1-4|.
CASSLFLSGNEKLFF
TGCGCCAGCAGCTTGTTCCTTTCAGGAAATGAAAAACTGTTTTTT
>.|TRBV14|TRBJ1-3|.
CASSQDWPGKHTIYF
TGTGCCAGCAGCCAAGATTGGCCAGGGAAACACACCATATATTTT
>.|TRBV11-1|TRBJ1-1|TRBD1
CASSLASRQGSTEAFF
TGTGCCAGCAGCTTAGCCTCTCGACAGGGCAGCACTGAAGCTTTCTTT
>.|TRBV6-2/TRBV6-3|TRBJ2-7|TRBD1
CASSGQVYEQYF
TGTGCCAGCAGTGGACAGGTCTACGAGCAGTACTTC
>.|TRBV24-1|TRBJ1-5|TRBD1
CATSDPRQGGNQPQHF
TGTGCCACCAGTGACCCTCGACAGGGTGGCAATCAGCCCCAGCATTTT
>.|TRBV3-1/TRBV3-2|TRBJ2-7|TRBD1
CASSQPQGFSSYEQYF
TGTGCCAGCAGCCAACCACAGGGGTTTAGCTCCTACGAGCAGTACTTC
>.|TRBV6-6|TRBJ2-1|.
CASSGDSSYNEQFF
TGTGCCAGCAGTGGAGACAGCTCCTACAATGAGCAGTTCTTC
>.|TRBV15|TRBJ1-5|TRBD1
CATSRDRGTVSNQPQHF
TGTGCCACCAGCAGAGACCGCGGGACAGTTAGCAATCAGCCCCAGCATTTT
>.|TRBV5-5|TRBJ1-6|TRBD1
CASSWGTGQNNSPLHF
TGTGCCAGCAGCTGGGGGACGGGACAGAATAATTCACCCCTCCACTTT
>.|TRBV28|TRBJ1-1|TRBD1
CASRGQGVNTEAFF
TGTGCCAGCAGGGGACAGGGGGTGAACACTGAAGCTTTCTTT
>.|TRBV28|TRBJ1-1|TRBD1
CASSPPKGGDTEAFF
TGTGCCAGCAGTCCCCCGAAAGGGGGCGACACTGAAGCTTTCTTT
>.|TRBV28|TRBJ2-7|TRBD2
CASSLPTSGPTEQYF
TGTGCCAGCAGTTTGCCGACTAGCGGACCTACAGAGCAGTACTTC
>.|TRBV3-1/TRBV3-2|TRBJ2-2|.
CASSQDIGGRYTGELFF
TGTGCCAGCAGCCAAGATATTGGAGGGAGATACACCGGGGAGCTGTTTTTT
>.|TRBV19|TRBJ2-3|TRBD1
CASGTGYSTDTQYF
TGTGCCAGTGGGACAGGGTATAGCACAGATACGCAGTATTTT
>.|TRBV1|TRBJ2-1|.
CTSSHGGTSGSREQFF
TGCACCAGCAGCCATGGCGGGACTAGCGGGAGTCGTGAGCAGTTCTTC
>.|TRBV2|TRBJ1-2|TRBD1
CASSGQGTAGGYTF
TGTGCCAGCAGTGGACAGGGGACGGCTGGTGGCTACACCTTC
>.|TRBV5-1|TRBJ2-7|.
CASSRSGYEQYF
TGCGCCAGCAGCCGTTCCGGCTACGAGCAGTACTTC
>few|TRBV15|TRBJ2-5|TRBD2
CATSRGDLAGGLETQYF
TGTGCCACCAGCAGAGGGGACCTAGCGGGGGGATTAGAGACCCAGTACTTC
>.|TRBV2|TRBJ1-5|TRBD1
CASSEQPPTGGGQPQHF
TGTGCCAGCAGTGAACAACCCCCTACAGGGGGCGGGCAGCCCCAGCATTTT
>few|TRBV27|TRBJ1-1|.
CASSWQGNTPEAFF
TGTGCCAGCAGTTGGCAGGGTAATACACCTGAAGCTTTCTTT